The 27 T cell receptor beta chains below were found in one sample sequenced in a study of blood T cells in healthy people across ages. Using a J-beta primer mix together with a sample-barcoded 5' primer, a second PCR was run for roughly 7 to 11 cycles. TCRdb called the 5' RACE reads again in MiXCR, with one record for every CDR3 protein. Among approximately 780,000 distinct CDR3 sequences listed, around 24% were seen once. The data also belong to a second study, concerning T cells of mothers and their children.

Sequenced sample: blood. The receptors here all came from a boy aged 10-17 years in good health.

The chain carries TRBV5-1 and TRBJ2-3, with 8 bases identical to TRBD1. Per the germline V gene, CDR1 is SGHRS and CDR2 is YFSETQ. The V segment lost 0 bases and the J segment 0 bases; nucleotides outside the gene matches: 3. The CDR3 is made up of 16 amino acids. The CDR3 spells CASSLGQGMSTDTQYF. Here the CDR3 DNA reads TGCGCCAGCAGCTTGGGACAGGGGATGAGCACAGATACGCAGTATTTT.

The chain couples TRBV7-2 to TRBJ2-3, with 9 bases aligning to TRBD1. V shed 7 bases and J 4 bases; nucleotides not matched to a gene: 18. Germline CDR1 and CDR2: SGHTA and FQGNSA. The CDR3 spans 18 residues. The DNA of the CDR3 is TGTGCCAGCACCAAAAGGCTAGGGGACAGGGTTAGGGCAGATACGCAGTATTTT. Encoded protein: CASTKRLGDRVRADTQYF. The full variable domain, in which reference TRBV7-2 and TRBJ2-3 provide the parts outside the CDR3, is GAGVSQSPSNKVTEKGKDVELRCDPISGHTALYWYRQSLGQGLEFLIYFQGNSAPDKSGLPSDRFSAERTGGSVSTLTIQRTQQEDSAVYLCASTKRLGDRVRADTQYFGPGTRLTVL.

V is TRBV10-2 and J is TRBJ2-5; 7 nucleotides align to TRBD2. Judging by the DNA end, TRBJ2-7 fits better; the J call may be wrong. Germline CDR1 reads WSHSY; CDR2 reads SAAADI. The CDR3 is 14 residues long. The CDR3 bases are TGCGCCAGCAGTGTAGCACGGGAGGTATACGAGCAGTACTTC. As protein: CASSVAREVYEQYF.

A few counts support this clonotype. The gene calls are TRBV6-4 and TRBJ1-2; D gene ambiguous. Trimming took off 10 bases at V and 8 bases at J, with 11 bases between the two ends. This CDR3 is built from 10 residues. Germline lookup yields CDR1 MRHNA and CDR2 SNTAGT. The CDR3 loop reads CANHLEGYTF. CDR3 DNA: TGTGCCAACCACCTTGAGGGCTACACCTTC.

The CDR3 sequence is CASSQGGVWYEQYF. The CDR3 DNA reads TGTGCCAGCTCACAAGGTGGGGTTTGGTACGAGCAGTACTTC. The rearrangement joins TRBV18 to TRBJ2-7; D gene unclear. The CDR3 covers 14 residues. Germline V lookup: CDR1 KGHSH, CDR2 LQKENI. Deletions cut 4 bases from V and 4 bases from J, with 14 bases between. The variable domain in full, with the rest retrieved from reference TRBV18 and TRBJ2-7, is NAGVMQNPRHLVRRRGQEARLRCSPMKGHSHVYWYRQLPEEGLKFMVYLQKENIIDESGMPKERFSAEFPKEGPSILRIQQVVRGDSAAYFCASSQGGVWYEQYFGPGTRLTVT.

This clonotype was observed a few times. The gene calls are TRBV25-1 and TRBJ2-5; perhaps D is TRBD1 or TRBD2 (6 bases each). With the DNA end fitting TRBJ2-7 better, the J assignment may be wrong. Per the germline V gene, CDR1 is MGHDK and CDR2 is SYGVNS. The CDR3 contains 14 residues. CDR3 sequence reads: CASSVPGGGHEQYF. The CDR3 coding sequence is TGTGCCAGCAGTGTTCCAGGAGGGGGGCACGAGCAGTACTTC.

The genes are TRBV5-1 and TRBJ2-6; 11 bases map to TRBD1. The CDR3 length is 19 residues. With 4 bases clipped from V and 0 bases from J, the junction kept 9 bases outside the gene matches. Germline CDR1 and CDR2: SGHRS and YFSETQ. CDR3 DNA: TGCGCCAGCAGCGCTCGGACAGGGGGCCTCCCCTCTGGGGCCAACGTCCTGACTTTC. This encodes CASSARTGGLPSGANVLTF.

The chain carries TRBV11-2 and TRBJ2-1; 7 nucleotides line up with TRBD1. The V gene end was trimmed by 1 base and the J gene end by 2 bases; junction bases not matched to a gene: 5. Germline V gene data show CDR1 as SGHAT and CDR2 as FQNNGV. The CDR3 covers 16 residues. The CDR3: CASSLVQGSPYNEQFF. CDR3 bases: TGTGCCAGCAGCTTAGTACAGGGGTCCCCCTACAATGAGCAGTTCTTC.

The rearrangement links TRBV19 to TRBJ2-1; D is undetermined. The germline V gene encodes CDR1 LNHDA and CDR2 SQIVND (reference sequence). The length of the CDR3 is 15 residues. V shed 1 base and J shed 0 bases, with 7 bases lying between them. CDR3 protein: CASSIVWGSYNEQFF. The CDR3 bases are TGTGCCAGTAGTATAGTATGGGGCTCCTACAATGAGCAGTTCTTC. Drawing the rest from reference TRBV19 and TRBJ2-1, the complete variable domain is DGGITQSPKYLFRKEGQNVTLSCEQNLNHDAMYWYRQDPGQGLRLIYYSQIVNDFQKGDIAEGYSVSREKKESFPLTVTSAQKNPTAFYLCASSIVWGSYNEQFFGPGTRLTVL.

This clonotype was detected a few times. The rearrangement links TRBV20-1 to TRBJ2-2; D gene unclear. This CDR3 is 13 amino acids long. Looked up from germline, CDR1 is DFQATT and CDR2 is SNEGSKA (reference sequence). V lost 5 bases, J lost 7 bases, and 14 bases lay in between. CDR3 sequence: CSAPRLEGGELFF. For the CDR3, the DNA is TGCAGTGCTCCGCGCCTAGAAGGCGGGGAGCTGTTTTTT.

This clonotype was counted between two and nine times. This rearrangement joins TRBV6-5 to TRBJ1-2, with 10 bases fitting TRBD1. The V segment lost 7 bases and the J segment 2 bases; nucleotides outside the gene matches: 4. CDR3 length: 14 amino acids. Germline CDR1 and CDR2: MNHEY and SVGAGI. CDR3 in DNA: TGTGCCAGCAATCGGGACAGGGGAAACTATGGCTACACCTTC. Its translation is CASNRDRGNYGYTF.

The CDR3 reads CASSLRGGLDYNSPLHF. The CDR3 nucleotides are TGTGCCAGCAGCTTAAGGGGAGGACTGGACTATAATTCACCCCTCCACTTT. The chain joins TRBV7-6 to TRBJ1-6; D may be TRBD1 (5 bases). V lost 2 bases and J 3 bases, leaving 14 bases between the germline ends. The CDR3 length is 17 residues. Germline V CDR1 and CDR2: SGHVS, FNYEAQ.

This clonotype came up a few times. J is TRBJ2-1 and V is TRBV5-4, with TRBD1 as a possible D gene (5 bases). The germline gives CDR1 SGHNT, CDR2 YYREEE (reference sequence). Trimming stripped 4 bases from V and 2 bases from J, with 13 bases between. The CDR3 spans 15 residues. CDR3 region: CASSDRDEPYNEQFF. CDR3 coding DNA: TGTGCCAGCAGCGACAGAGACGAGCCCTACAATGAGCAGTTCTTC.

This clonotype was found many times. The gene calls are TRBV6-5 and TRBJ1-4; D call uncertain. In germline, CDR1 is MNHEY, CDR2 SVGAGI. This CDR3 region has 11 residues. Trimming stripped 6 bases from V and 7 bases from J, with 6 bases between. In nucleotides, the CDR3 is TGTGCCAGCAGACACCGTGAAAAACTGTTTTTT. This sequence encodes CASRHREKLFF.

This rearrangement joins TRBV7-9 to TRBJ1-6; D call uncertain. The CDR3 length is 12 residues. Looked up from germline, CDR1 is SEHNR and CDR2 is FQNEAQ (reference sequence). V lost 7 bases, J lost 9 bases, and 10 bases lay in between. The CDR3 protein is CASKASSSPLHF. The CDR3 DNA sequence: TGTGCCAGCAAGGCCAGTAGTTCACCCCTCCACTTT.

For the CDR3, the DNA is TGCAGCGTTCGGGAACTAGCGGGGGGGCAGAATGAGCAGTTCTTC. It yields the protein CSVRELAGGQNEQFF. The chain recombines TRBV29-1 with TRBJ2-1; 13 bases are a match to TRBD2. V was clipped by 5 bases and J by 7 bases; unmatched bases: 8. This CDR3 region has 15 residues. Per germline, CDR1 SQVTM and CDR2 ANQGSEA.

The chain has TRBV5-1 and TRBJ2-5; a possible D gene is TRBD2 (5 bases). Per germline, CDR1 SGHRS and CDR2 YFSETQ. The CDR3 has 14 residues. V gave up 0 bases and J gave up 1 base, with 7 bases separating them. The CDR3 sequence is CASSLVDFQETQYF. Written as DNA, the CDR3 is TGCGCCAGCAGCTTGGTGGACTTCCAAGAGACCCAGTACTTC.

This clonotype was picked up a small number of times. The chain combines TRBV9 with TRBJ2-4, with 12 nucleotides matching TRBD2. This CDR3 has 20 amino acids. From germline, CDR1 is SGDLS and CDR2 YYNGEE. Unmatched junction bases numbered 12, after V lost 0 bases and J lost 2 bases. CDR3 region: CASSVDPGLAGMATKNIQYF. CDR3 DNA: TGTGCCAGCAGCGTAGACCCAGGACTAGCGGGGATGGCGACCAAAAACATTCAGTACTTC.

This chain joins TRBV20-1 and TRBJ1-6; a possible D gene is TRBD1 (5 bases). This CDR3 region has 12 residues. Trimming removed 6 bases from V and 14 bases from J, with 17 bases in between. Germline V gene lookup returns CDR1 DFQATT and CDR2 SNEGSKA (reference sequence). The CDR3 loop reads CSAPFGTGTLHF. CDR3 DNA sequence: TGCAGTGCCCCGTTCGGGACCGGAACCCTCCACTTT.

The CDR3 coding sequence is TGCAGTGTTGGGGGGGGCGCTGGCAATCAGCCCCAGCATTTT. It codes for CSVGGGAGNQPQHF. This chain joins TRBV20-1 and TRBJ1-5, with TRBD1 as a possible D gene (6 bases). V was cut by 7 bases and J by 2 bases, with 15 bases left in between. CDR1 is DFQATT, CDR2 SNEGSKA, per germline (reference sequence). The CDR3 consists of 14 residues.

V usage is TRBV30 and J usage is TRBJ1-2; D is undetermined. The V end was cut by 5 bases, the J end by 2 bases, with 6 bases between. Germline CDR1 is GTSNPN and CDR2 is SVGIG (reference sequence). The length of the CDR3 is 11 residues. CDR3 sequence reads: CAWSSNYGYTF. The CDR3 DNA is TGTGCCTGGTCATCGAACTATGGCTACACCTTC.

This clonotype has only a few counts. This chain connects TRBV18 to TRBJ1-4; D unclear. Trimming removed 4 bases at V and 8 bases at J, with 17 bases between. The CDR3 contains 15 residues. The V gene's germline CDR1 is KGHSH and CDR2 LQKENI. This chain's CDR3 is CASSLPRGSREKLFF. CDR3 DNA sequence: TGTGCCAGCTCACTTCCTCGCGGTTCCCGCGAAAAACTGTTTTTT.

Notes on this clonotype: One end of the junction varies from germline; a read error may be responsible. This chain joins TRBV7-2 and TRBJ2-3; D remains unclear. The CDR3 covers 14 residues. The germline gives CDR1 SGHTA, CDR2 FQGNSA. The CDR3 here is CACSPGPLTDTQYF. CDR3 nucleotide sequence: TGTGCCTGCAGCCCCGGGCCGCTCACAGATACGCAGTATTTT.

This clonotype was detected only a few times. The chain is built from TRBV14 and TRBJ2-5, with D perhaps TRBD1 or TRBD2 (7 bases each). V lost 1 base and J 9 bases, leaving 18 bases between the germline ends. The germline V gene has CDR1 SGHDN and CDR2 FVKESK. The CDR3 extends over 15 amino acids. For the CDR3, the DNA is TGTGCCAGCAGCCAAGCGACAGGGAGGGCACTGGCCCAGTACTTC. Its protein is CASSQATGRALAQYF.

The chain employs TRBV3-1 and TRBJ2-7; D remains ambiguous. The germline gives CDR1 LGHDT, CDR2 YNNKEL (reference sequence). The CDR3 has 14 amino acids. V was pared by 1 base and J by 2 bases, with 9 bases between. The chain's CDR3 is CASSQVGGTYEQYF. The CDR3 DNA reads as TGTGCCAGCAGCCAAGTGGGCGGAACCTACGAGCAGTACTTC.

Only a few counts were recorded for this clonotype. J is TRBJ2-7 and V is TRBV5-5; D gene unclear. From germline, CDR1 is SGHKS and CDR2 YYEKEE (reference sequence). CDR3 length equals 11 residues. V was pared by 7 bases and J by 3 bases, with 8 bases between. The CDR3 protein is CASERVYEQYF. CDR3 DNA sequence: TGTGCCAGCGAGCGTGTCTACGAGCAGTACTTC.

This clonotype was found a few times. The rearrangement joins TRBV6-5 to TRBJ1-5, with TRBD1 matching 8 bases. This CDR3 comprises 13 residues. Germline values: CDR1 MNHEY, CDR2 SVGAGI. J gave up 5 bases and V 5 bases, and 2 bases lay outside the gene matches. CDR3: CASSQQGDQPQHF. Written as DNA, the CDR3 is TGTGCCAGCAGTCAACAGGGGGATCAGCCCCAGCATTTT.